This T cell receptor (beta chain) was identified in a study of control samples from healthy donors and cancer patients. The table came from immunoSEQ multiplex PCR; TCRdb's copy has only in-frame clones and leaves some out. The repertoire holds about 52,000 clones, with 90% to 95% as singletons. The CDR3 covers 18 residues. The V end was cut by 0 bases, the J end by 3 bases, with 21 bases between. CDR1 and CDR2 (germline): SGHDT, YYEEEE. The sequencing sample was made of blood. The chain uses TRBV5-6 and TRBJ1-1; D call uncertain. This TCR was sampled from a man aged 25-45 years in good health. The CDR3 bases are TGTGCCAGCAGCTTGGTGTCGGCAGGTATATCTCAGGACACTGAAGCTTTCTTT. Translation: CASSLVSAGISQDTEAFF.